Shown below are 30 T cell receptor beta chains from a single sample sequenced in a study of T cell responses to AZD1222 COVID-19 vaccine. TCRdb keeps only in-frame clones here, not all; method: immunoSEQ multiplex PCR. This table has about 96,000 clones, roughly 90% appearing once. Sequencing was performed on peripheral blood, taken on day 0 of AZD1222 vaccination. The receptors shown here come from an adult in good health.

The rearrangement joins TRBV11-1 to TRBJ2-7, with TRBD2 identical over 8 bases. CDR3 length: 16 amino acids. V trimming: 2 bases; J trimming: 4 bases; junction bases outside the gene matches: 10. Germline assignment: CDR1 SGHAT and CDR2 FQDESV (reference sequence). The CDR3 region is CASSLSLSGSRYEQYF. In DNA form, the CDR3 reads TGTGCCAGCAGCTTAAGTCTAAGCGGGAGTAGGTACGAGCAGTACTTC.

V and J are TRBV5-1 and TRBJ2-7; 8 bases line up with TRBD1. This CDR3 is 15 amino acids long. Germline CDR1 reads SGHRS; CDR2 reads YFSETQ. Trimming cost V 4 bases and J 3 bases; bases outside gene matches: 9. Written as DNA, the CDR3 is TGCGCCAGCAGCCTCCGGATAGGACAGGGCTACGAGCAGTACTTC. As protein: CASSLRIGQGYEQYF. The full variable domain, its missing parts supplied by reference TRBV5-1 and TRBJ2-7, is KAGVTQTPRYLIKTRGQQVTLSCSPISGHRSVSWYQQTPGQGLQFLFEYFSETQRNKGNFPGRFSGRQFSNSRSEMNVSTLELGDSALYLCASSLRIGQGYEQYFGPGTRLTVT.

The V gene is TRBV20-1, the J gene TRBJ2-2; D is perhaps TRBD2 (6 bases). The ends were cut back, 3 bases at V and 7 bases at J, with 15 bases in the middle. Germline values: CDR1 DFQATT, CDR2 SNEGSKA (reference sequence). The CDR3 is made up of 14 amino acids. DNA for the CDR3: TGCAGTGCTAGTTCGCTAGCGAGGGACGGGGAGCTGTTTTTT. Amino acid sequence: CSASSLARDGELFF.

The chain uses TRBV7-2 and TRBJ2-2, with TRBD1 identical over 10 bases. V lost 1 base, J lost 6 bases, and 11 bases stayed unmatched. The germline gives CDR1 SGHTA, CDR2 FQGNSA. The CDR3 contains 18 residues. CDR3 region: CASSLVPVGQGKAGELFF. The CDR3 bases are TGTGCCAGCAGCTTAGTCCCAGTGGGACAGGGGAAGGCCGGGGAGCTGTTTTTT.

The chain recombines TRBV28 with TRBJ1-1; D is unclear. This CDR3 has 13 amino acids. Deletions cut 7 bases from V and 6 bases from J, with 15 bases between. Germline V gene sequence: CDR1 MDHEN, CDR2 SYDVKM. CDR3 amino acids: CASTNWGRAEAFF. The CDR3 DNA sequence: TGTGCCAGCACAAATTGGGGTAGGGCTGAAGCTTTCTTT.

The rearrangement uses TRBV6-5 and TRBJ2-2; TRBD1 might be the D (5 bases). Per the germline V gene, CDR1 is MNHEY and CDR2 is SVGAGI. The V end was cut by 2 bases, the J end by 0 bases, with 7 bases between. CDR3 size: 15 residues. CDR3 residues: CASSYAGTNTGELFF. The CDR3 DNA reads as TGTGCCAGCAGTTACGCAGGGACGAACACCGGGGAGCTGTTTTTT.

The chain has TRBV11-3 and TRBJ1-3; D is possibly TRBD1 (5 bases). This CDR3 has 15 amino acids. Trimming left V 5 bases short and J 2 bases short, with 13 bases between. Germline CDR1 and CDR2: SGHNT and YENEEA. The CDR3 DNA reads as TGTGCCAGCAGCCGCTGGGCAGGGCCTGGAAACACCATATATTTT. This codes for CASSRWAGPGNTIYF.

The rearrangement joins TRBV7-8 to TRBJ2-1; D uncertain. V shed 1 base and J shed 8 bases, with 12 bases lying between them. The germline CDR1 and CDR2 sequences are SGHVS and FQNEAQ. CDR3 length: 14 residues. The CDR3 region is CASSLGKRGDEQFF. CDR3 bases: TGTGCCAGCAGCTTAGGGAAGCGCGGCGATGAGCAGTTCTTC.

This chain joins TRBV7-9 and TRBJ2-2; the match to TRBD1 covers 10 bases. The germline V gene has CDR1 SEHNR and CDR2 FQNEAQ (reference sequence). This CDR3 contains 16 residues. The V gene end was trimmed by 2 bases and the J gene end by 7 bases; junction bases not matched to a gene: 7. CDR3 region: CASSLSGTGASGELFF. CDR3 in DNA: TGTGCCAGCAGCTTAAGCGGGACAGGGGCGAGCGGGGAGCTGTTTTTT. Full variable domain (outside the CDR3, taken from reference TRBV7-9 and TRBJ2-2): DTGVSQNPRHKITKRGQNVTFRCDPISEHNRLYWYRQTLGQGPEFLTYFQNEAQLEKSRLLSDRFSAERPKGSFSTLEIQRTEQGDSAMYLCASSLSGTGASGELFFGEGSRLTVL.

This clone was counted a few times. The genes are TRBV9 and TRBJ2-7; 13 bases are shared with TRBD2. V lost 2 bases and J lost 0; bases outside the gene matches: 2. The CDR3 has 16 amino acids. The germline CDR1 and CDR2 sequences are SGDLS and YYNGEE. CDR3 sequence reads: CASSVGLAGSSYEQYF. In DNA form, the CDR3 reads TGTGCCAGCAGCGTGGGACTAGCGGGGAGCTCCTACGAGCAGTACTTC.

The genes are TRBV5-1 and TRBJ2-6; D possibly corresponds to TRBD2 (6 bases). The CDR3 consists of 16 residues. CDR1 and CDR2 (germline): SGHRS, YFSETQ. V shed 4 bases and J shed 0 bases, with 11 bases lying between them. The CDR3 reads CASSMAGRSGANVLTF. The CDR3 nucleotides read TGCGCCAGCAGCATGGCGGGGCGCTCTGGGGCCAACGTCCTGACTTTC. Supplemented by reference TRBV5-1 and TRBJ2-6, the full variable domain reads KAGVTQTPRYLIKTRGQQVTLSCSPISGHRSVSWYQQTPGQGLQFLFEYFSETQRNKGNFPGRFSGRQFSNSRSEMNVSTLELGDSALYLCASSMAGRSGANVLTFGAGSRLTVL.

The rearrangement links TRBV29-1 to TRBJ1-1; D is perhaps TRBD1 (5 bases). The germline V gene has CDR1 SQVTM and CDR2 ANQGSEA. V lost 4 bases and J lost 9, with 12 bases in between. The CDR3 is 11 residues long. CDR3 amino acids: CSVGRGRKAFF. The CDR3 coding sequence is TGCAGCGTTGGGAGGGGAAGGAAAGCTTTCTTT. The full variable domain, with the rest looked up from reference TRBV29-1 and TRBJ1-1, is SAVISQKPSRDICQRGTSLTIQCQVDSQVTMMFWYRQQPGQSLTLIATANQGSEATYESGFVIDKFPISRPNLTFSTLTVSNMSPEDSSIYLCSVGRGRKAFFGQGTRLTVV.

As for this clone: The junction differs from germline at one of its ends, possibly a read error. The CDR3 DNA reads as TGTGCCAGCAGCCCTCTAGCGGGAGGAAGGGTCTTC. It specifies CASSPLAGGRVF. The gene calls are TRBV5-6 and TRBJ2-1; 11 bases are a match to TRBD2. CDR1 is SGHDT and CDR2 is YYEEEE in the germline V gene. CDR3 size: 12 residues.

The chain links TRBV9 to TRBJ2-3; D not resolved. V shed 0 bases and J shed 3 bases, with 8 bases lying between them. This CDR3 is built from 14 residues. CDR1 SGDLS and CDR2 YYNGEE come from the germline V gene. The CDR3 loop is CASSVGGETDTQYF. The CDR3 coding sequence is TGTGCCAGCAGCGTAGGAGGAGAGACAGATACGCAGTATTTT. Together with reference TRBV9 and TRBJ2-3, the CDR3 gives the full variable domain: DSGVTQTPKHLITATGQRVTLRCSPRSGDLSVYWYQQSLDQGLQFLIQYYNGEERAKGNILERFSAQQFPDLHSELNLSSLELGDSALYFCASSVGGETDTQYFGPGTRLTVL.

The V and J genes are TRBV19 and TRBJ2-7; D may match TRBD1 or TRBD2 (6 bases each). V shed 5 bases and J shed 5 bases, with 19 bases lying between them. The CDR3 has 15 residues. Germline V CDR1 and CDR2: LNHDA, SQIVND (reference sequence). CDR3 residues: CASSGGGQPWDEQYF. CDR3 in DNA: TGTGCCAGTAGTGGGGGAGGACAGCCCTGGGACGAGCAGTACTTC.

The V call is TRBV9, the J call TRBJ1-5; D is unclear. V was clipped by 0 bases and J by 9 bases, with 7 bases between them. Germline values: CDR1 SGDLS, CDR2 YYNGEE. The CDR3 has 12 residues. In DNA form, the CDR3 reads TGTGCCAGCAGCGTAGGGGGAGGGCCCCAGCATTTT. It translates to CASSVGGGPQHF.

The J gene is TRBJ1-6, the V gene TRBV7-8; possible D gene TRBD1, 6 bases. The CDR3 is 13 amino acids. In germline, CDR1 is SGHVS, CDR2 FQNEAQ. Trimming took 5 bases from V and 10 from J, leaving 12 bases between them. The DNA of the CDR3 is TGTGCCAGCAGCGATACAGGGAACTCACCCCTCCACTTT. Protein: CASSDTGNSPLHF.

The genes are TRBV30 and TRBJ1-5; a possible D gene is TRBD1 (5 bases). The CDR3 is made up of 15 amino acids. Deletions cut 0 bases from V and 2 bases from J, with 11 bases between. Germline CDR1 reads GTSNPN; CDR2 reads SVGIG (reference sequence). CDR3 sequence: CAWSVGGRGNQPQHF. The CDR3 DNA sequence: TGTGCCTGGAGTGTAGGTGGCAGGGGCAATCAGCCCCAGCATTTT.

The gene calls are TRBV2 and TRBJ1-6; D possibly corresponds to TRBD1 (5 bases). The V end was cut by 7 bases, the J end by 10 bases, with 23 bases between. The CDR3 loop spans 16 amino acids. CDR1 and CDR2 (germline): SNHLY, FYNNEI. CDR3 nucleotide sequence: TGTGCCAGCAAAGATAGGGTCTCAGGGCACAGCTCACCCCTCCACTTT. Translating gives CASKDRVSGHSSPLHF.

The chain recombines TRBV7-2 with TRBJ2-1; 10 bases match TRBD2. The CDR3 consists of 17 residues. Germline CDR1 reads SGHTA; CDR2 reads FQGNSA. The ends lost 1 base at V and 4 bases at J; junction bases unmatched: 7. The CDR3 DNA sequence: TGTGCCAGCAGCTTAGTCCCTAGCGGGAGATTTTACAATGAGCAGTTCTTC. It encodes CASSLVPSGRFYNEQFF.

The chain joins TRBV10-3 to TRBJ2-1; 7 bases are a match to TRBD2. The length of the CDR3 is 13 residues. Looked up from germline, CDR1 is ENHRY and CDR2 is SYGVKD. V lost 8 bases and J lost 8; bases outside the gene matches: 9. CDR3 sequence reads: CAIGRGMGDEQFF. The CDR3 region has the DNA TGTGCCATCGGGAGGGGCATGGGGGATGAGCAGTTCTTC.

The rearrangement joins TRBV6-5 to TRBJ2-7, with D possibly matching TRBD1 (6 bases). The germline V gene has CDR1 MNHEY and CDR2 SVGAGI. The CDR3 has 14 residues. Trimming removed 6 bases from V and 3 bases from J, with 15 bases in between. CDR3 DNA: TGTGCCAGCAGCAGTACAGGGAGTAGCTACGAGCAGTACTTC. Its translation: CASSSTGSSYEQYF.

This rearrangement joins TRBV2 to TRBJ2-3, with a tentative D call TRBD1 (6 bases). The germline V gene has CDR1 SNHLY and CDR2 FYNNEI. The CDR3 contains 15 residues. Trimming left V 4 bases short and J 5 bases short, with 16 bases between. CDR3 amino acids: CASSGKAAQGDTQYF. CDR3 coding DNA: TGTGCCAGCAGTGGGAAAGCGGCACAGGGAGATACGCAGTATTTT.

This clone was seen more than once but under ten times. V is TRBV6-5 and J is TRBJ2-7; TRBD1 might be the D (6 bases). Trimming took 7 bases from V and 3 from J, leaving 19 bases between them. Looked up from germline, CDR1 is MNHEY and CDR2 is SVGAGI. This CDR3 contains 15 residues. The CDR3 here is CASTARGDMSYEQYF. CDR3 bases: TGTGCCAGCACTGCAAGAGGGGACATGAGCTACGAGCAGTACTTC.

This rearrangement joins TRBV28 to TRBJ1-3; the D is unclear. Germline V CDR1 and CDR2: MDHEN, SYDVKM. V was shortened by 6 bases and J by 0 bases, with 9 bases between the two germline ends. CDR3 length: 14 residues. The CDR3 reads CASREASSGNTIYF. Here the CDR3 DNA reads TGTGCCAGCAGAGAAGCGAGCTCTGGAAACACCATATATTTT.

The chain has TRBV27 and TRBJ1-3; unclear D gene. The CDR3 is 14 amino acids. The germline V gene encodes CDR1 MNHEY and CDR2 SMNVEV (reference sequence). The V end was cut by 5 bases, the J end by 0 bases, with 8 bases between. CDR3 nucleotides: TGTGCCAGCAGTAGACTGAGCTCTGGAAACACCATATATTTT. The encoded protein is CASSRLSSGNTIYF.

This clone was observed a few times. The rearrangement uses TRBV7-3 and TRBJ2-1; 10 bases fit TRBD2. This CDR3 has 15 amino acids. Germline CDR1 reads SGHTA; CDR2 reads FQGTGA. The V segment lost 6 bases and the J segment 2 bases; nucleotides outside the gene matches: 4. The CDR3 sequence: CASRASGSAYNEQFF. For the CDR3, the DNA is TGTGCCAGCAGGGCTAGCGGGAGCGCCTACAATGAGCAGTTCTTC.

This clone was found once. The chain is built from TRBV6-2 or TRBV6-3 and TRBJ2-5; D remains unclear. Trimming stripped 0 bases from V and 4 bases from J, with 9 bases between. The CDR3 is 14 amino acids. Germline V gene lookup returns CDR1 MNHEY and CDR2 SVGEGT. Here the CDR3 reads CASSYSGSTETQYF. CDR3 coding DNA: TGTGCCAGCAGTTACTCAGGATCCACAGAGACCCAGTACTTC.

The gene calls are TRBV27 and TRBJ2-3; 9 bases align to TRBD1. The CDR3 has 15 amino acids. J lost 3 bases, V lost 6 bases, and 7 bases had no gene match. Germline V gene data show CDR1 as MNHEY and CDR2 as SMNVEV (reference sequence). The CDR3 DNA reads TGTGCCAGCAGATCCAGACAGGGGGGGACAGATACGCAGTATTTT. Its translation is CASRSRQGGTDTQYF.

This clone was detected only once. CDR3 residues: CASSFGSGRLYNEQFF. CDR3 nucleotide sequence: TGTGCCAGCAGTTTTGGATCCGGGAGACTTTACAATGAGCAGTTCTTC. This chain links TRBV27 with TRBJ2-1; D might be TRBD2 (6 bases). This CDR3 has 16 amino acids. Trimming cost V 3 bases and J 4 bases, with 16 bases left between them. CDR1 MNHEY and CDR2 SMNVEV come from the germline V gene (reference sequence).